These 10 T cell receptor beta chains were sequenced from one sample in a study of blood T cell repertoires in COVID-19. TCRdb's table, derived via immunoSEQ multiplex PCR, lists solely in-frame clones and lacks some. Of under 100,000 clones detected, roughly 80% appear once; the ten largest clones hold nearly 25%. Sequencing was performed on peripheral blood. These receptors were taken from an elderly man with active or convalescent COVID-19.

The chain links TRBV4-1 to TRBJ2-3; the match to TRBD2 covers 10 bases. Germline CDR1 reads MGHRA; CDR2 reads YSYEKL. With 1 base clipped from V and 2 bases from J, the junction kept 9 bases outside the gene matches. The CDR3 has 18 amino acids. The CDR3 bases are TGCGCCAGCAGCCAAGGTCCAGCGGGGGGGCGGGTCACAGATACGCAGTATTTT. Translating it yields CASSQGPAGGRVTDTQYF.

This chain links TRBV18 with TRBJ1-2; TRBD1 aligns across 7 bases. CDR3 length: 15 amino acids. V gave up 3 bases and J gave up 4 bases; unmatched junction bases: 8. Germline CDR1 KGHSH, CDR2 LQKENI. The CDR3: CASSPGTATTYGYTF. For the CDR3, the DNA is TGTGCCAGCTCACCCGGGACAGCGACAACCTATGGCTACACCTTC.

The chain is built from TRBV5-1 and TRBJ1-3; D not certain. This CDR3 spans 16 amino acids. The V end was cut by 0 bases, the J end by 0 bases, with 10 bases between. Germline assignment: CDR1 SGHRS and CDR2 YFSETQ. Written as DNA, the CDR3 is TGCGCCAGCAGCTTGGCCAGTGGGAGCTCTGGAAACACCATATATTTT. Its protein product is CASSLASGSSGNTIYF.

The V call is TRBV27, the J call TRBJ1-2; D not certain. V lost 4 bases, J lost 2 bases, and 14 bases lay in between. The germline CDR1 and CDR2 sequences are MNHEY and SMNVEV (reference sequence). The CDR3 length is 15 residues. CDR3 bases: TGTGCCAGCAGTTCCACCTCGGACTCCAACTATGGCTACACCTTC. It encodes CASSSTSDSNYGYTF.

The chain employs TRBV3-1 (or the pseudogene TRBV3-2) and TRBJ2-1, with 10 bases matching TRBD2. J gave up 8 bases and V 1 base, and 8 bases lay outside the gene matches. CDR1 and CDR2 from the germline V gene are LGHDT and YNNKEL (reference sequence). This CDR3 comprises 16 residues. The CDR3 is CASSQAILAGSHEQFF. DNA of the CDR3: TGTGCCAGCAGCCAAGCAATACTAGCGGGGTCCCATGAGCAGTTCTTC.

The V and J genes are TRBV10-3 and TRBJ2-1; 12 bases map to TRBD2. CDR3 length: 13 residues. The V gene's germline CDR1 is ENHRY and CDR2 SYGVKD. Germline trimming cut 6 bases from V and 9 bases from J; bases unmatched to any gene: 3. The CDR3 is CAIRELAGGEQFF. In DNA form, the CDR3 reads TGTGCCATCAGGGAACTAGCGGGAGGTGAGCAGTTCTTC.

This clone occurred a few times. J is TRBJ1-3 and V is TRBV6-5, with D maybe TRBD1 (6 bases). The CDR3 is 14 amino acids. Between the trimmed V and J ends, which lost 8 bases and 2 bases, there was a span of 13 bases. Germline V gene sequence: CDR1 MNHEY, CDR2 SVGAGI. CDR3 residues: CASPDRSTGNTIYF. CDR3 DNA: TGTGCCAGCCCCGACAGGAGCACTGGAAACACCATATATTTT.

This sequence joins TRBV28 and TRBJ2-1, with 8 bases that match TRBD1. The V and J ends lost 6 bases and 3 bases, in that order; junction bases with no gene match: 7. This CDR3 contains 15 residues. Germline CDR1 and CDR2: MDHEN and SYDVKM. The chain's CDR3 is CASSPPGQVYNEQFF. CDR3 sequence (DNA): TGTGCCAGCAGCCCGCCGGGACAGGTCTACAATGAGCAGTTCTTC.

CDR3 coding DNA: TGTGCCAGCAGCCAGGGACAGGGGTCTGAAGCTTTCTTT. Protein: CASSQGQGSEAFF. The chain is built from TRBV12-3 or TRBV12-4 and TRBJ1-1, with 10 nucleotides matching TRBD1. The CDR3 sequence is 13 residues long. V was clipped by 6 bases and J by 6 bases; unmatched bases: 4.

The V call is TRBV5-1, the J call TRBJ2-2; TRBD1 aligns across 10 bases. V dropped 4 bases and J dropped 7; count of bases not matched to a gene: 7. This CDR3 spans 15 amino acids. Germline lookup yields CDR1 SGHRS and CDR2 YFSETQ. The CDR3 loop is CASSVRQGADGELFF. CDR3 in DNA: TGCGCCAGCAGCGTTCGACAGGGGGCGGACGGGGAGCTGTTTTTT.